The T cell receptor (beta chain) under discussion was sequenced for a study of blood T cell repertoires in COVID-19. At the level of the study: Material from acute and convalescent COVID-19 was sourced from the United States, Italy and Spain. Sources were T cells, B-cell-depleted T cells, or PBMCs; the material itself was cDNA or gDNA.

The CDR3 runs 13 residues. Germline V gives CDR1 SGHNT, CDR2 YYREEE (reference sequence). Trimming cost V 0 bases and J 6 bases, with 7 bases left between them. Original processing notes: Estimates of nucleated cell counts were drawn from the amplification of reference gene primers. Some clones are missing from TCRdb's copy, which holds only in-frame ones; the method was immunoSEQ multiplex PCR. D and trimming were read from the DNA, whereas the V and J calls and clone size are those reported in that table. The sample lists 85,000 to 130,000 clones; roughly nine tenths were seen once. The sample taken for sequencing was peripheral blood. This receptor was taken from a human donor in a cohort sampled during active COVID-19. The rearrangement uses TRBV5-4 and TRBJ2-1; unclear D gene. CDR3 amino acids: CASSLVPLNEQFF. CDR3 bases: TGTGCCAGCAGCTTGGTCCCTCTCAATGAGCAGTTCTTC. The full variable domain, its missing parts supplied by reference TRBV5-4 and TRBJ2-1, is ETGVTQSPTHLIKTRGQQVTLRCSSQSGHNTVSWYQQALGQGPQFIFQYYREEENGRGNFPPRFSGLQFPNYSSELNVNALELDDSALYLCASSLVPLNEQFFGPGTRLTVL.